The present entry profiles one TCR beta chain with its context. Its antigen is undetermined. Some clones are missing from TCRdb's copy, which holds only in-frame ones; the method was immunoSEQ multiplex PCR. This table holds 37,000 or so clones, approximately 84% found once. CDR1 MNHEY and CDR2 SMNVEV come from the germline V gene (reference sequence). This CDR3 is built from 16 residues. Unmatched junction bases numbered 15, after V lost 8 bases and J lost 8 bases. This sample stems from a study of STAT5B mutations in CD4+ large granular lymphocyte leukemia. Overall study results and limits: Approximately 25% of private leukemic clonotypes occurred rarely in other patients' non-leukemic repertoires.

Healthy controls were blood donor buffy coats. The sample comprised CD4+ T cells from blood buffy coats. This clonotype originated in a human donor in good health. The rearrangement links TRBV27 to TRBJ2-1; 10 bases agree with TRBD2. The CDR3 loop is CASLPGFGTSVHEQFF. The CDR3 bases are TGTGCCAGCCTGCCGGGATTTGGGACTAGCGTTCATGAGCAGTTCTTC.